These 3 T cell receptor beta chains came from one sample sequenced in a study of blood T cells in healthy people across ages. The second PCR ran about 6 to 11 cycles with a sample-barcoded 5' primer and J-beta primers. MiXCR, run by TCRdb on the 5' RACE reads, gives a single entry per CDR3 protein. The profile covers around 900,000 distinct CDR3 sequences, with roughly 51% appearing a single time and 20% to 25% taken by the ten largest. The sequenced material came from blood. All receptors derive from a woman aged 60-70 years in good health.

The chain couples TRBV3-1 to TRBJ2-1, with no clear D. The germline CDR1 and CDR2 sequences are LGHDT and YNNKEL (reference sequence). The CDR3 has 14 amino acids. Trimming cost V 0 bases and J 14 bases, with 17 bases left between them. Here the CDR3 reads CASSQDLQGGEKFF. In nucleotides, the CDR3 is TGTGCCAGCAGCCAAGATCTTCAAGGTGGGGAAAAGTTCTTC.

This clonotype has a single count. The genes are TRBV5-1 and TRBJ2-5; TRBD1 matches 9 bases. The J call is in doubt because the DNA end fits TRBJ2-7 better. CDR3 size: 16 residues. The germline V gene encodes CDR1 SGHRS and CDR2 YFSETQ. The CDR3 DNA sequence: TGCGCCAGCAGCCCCTCCGGGACAGGGAGTCATTACGAGCAGTACTTC. It translates to CASSPSGTGSHYEQYF.

V is TRBV6-2 or TRBV6-3 and J is TRBJ2-4, with a tentative D call TRBD2 (6 bases). The J call is in doubt because the DNA end fits TRBJ2-7 better. The CDR3 spans 15 residues. Germline CDR1 reads MNHEY; CDR2 reads SVGEGT. Here the CDR3 DNA reads TGTGCCAGCAGTTATAGGGGACTGTACCGTTACGAGCAGTACTTC. It is translated as CASSYRGLYRYEQYF.